Listed here are 11 T cell receptor beta chains from one sample, sequenced in a study of immune evolution from preneoplasia to lung adenocarcinoma (dated by TCRdb to the early 2020s). The library relied on the immunoSEQ multiplex PCR assay. What TCRdb holds here is the immuneACCESS table cut down to in-frame rearrangements. Part of the clones is not present; checked against another copy, under half of the missing clones reflect an unresolved V gene, and the others are unexplained. This sample gives around 3,200 clones in total; around three quarters of them show up just once. The ten biggest clones cover 3% to 4% of the sample. The specimen was FFPE adjacent normal lung tissue. All receptors derive from a donor of 70 years or more with lung adenocarcinoma.

This clone was recorded a few times. The rearrangement uses TRBV7-9 and TRBJ2-2; no firm D call. CDR1 SEHNR and CDR2 FQNEAQ come from the germline V gene (reference sequence). This CDR3 is built from 15 residues. The V gene lost 5 bases and the J gene lost 0 bases, with 10 bases spanning the gap. The chain's CDR3 is CASSDRTANTGELFF. The CDR3 coding sequence is TGTGCCAGCAGCGACCGGACGGCGAACACCGGGGAGCTGTTTTTT.

The chain recombines TRBV4-3 with TRBJ2-2; a weak D match, TRBD1 (5 bases). CDR3 length: 15 amino acids. CDR1 is LGHNA and CDR2 is YSLEER in the germline V gene. Trimming removed 7 bases from V and 0 bases from J, with 12 bases in between. This chain's CDR3 is CASMSGITNTGELFF. CDR3 coding DNA: TGCGCCAGCATGTCAGGGATTACGAACACCGGGGAGCTGTTTTTT.

This chain joins TRBV6-1 and TRBJ2-7; TRBD1 matches 10 bases. This CDR3 has 14 residues. Germline V gene lookup returns CDR1 MNHNS and CDR2 SASEGT. J was trimmed by 4 bases and V by 7 bases; bases with no gene match: 7. The CDR3 DNA is TGTGCCAGCAATTATGGGACAGGGGCTTACGAGCAGTACTTC. Amino acid sequence: CASNYGTGAYEQYF.

The chain carries TRBV7-9 and TRBJ2-4; unclear D gene. This CDR3 is built from 17 residues. The germline CDR1 and CDR2 sequences are SEHNR and FQNEAQ (reference sequence). V was clipped by 6 bases and J by 0 bases, with 18 bases between them. CDR3 sequence: CASSFPQWDAAKNIQYF. The CDR3 region has the DNA TGTGCCAGCAGTTTCCCTCAGTGGGATGCAGCCAAAAACATTCAGTACTTC.

The CDR3 coding sequence is TGTGCCAGCTCATTAGTTGCAACTAATGAAAAACTGTTTTTT. Protein: CASSLVATNEKLFF. The genes are TRBV2 and TRBJ1-4; D remains unclear. Deletions cut 8 bases from V and 0 bases from J, with 10 bases between. Germline loops: CDR1 SNHLY, CDR2 FYNNEI. The CDR3 runs to 14 residues.

V gene TRBV28 combines with J gene TRBJ2-5; 9 nucleotides align to TRBD1. This CDR3 has 14 residues. Germline trimming cut 5 bases from V and 5 bases from J; bases unmatched to any gene: 6. Germline V gene data show CDR1 as MDHEN and CDR2 as SYDVKM. CDR3 DNA sequence: TGTGCCAGCAGTCCACAGGGGGCTTGGGAGACCCAGTACTTC. Protein sequence: CASSPQGAWETQYF.

The sample holds a few counts of this clone. As DNA, the CDR3 is TGTGCCAGTATTCAACCGGGACCTCCTAACGAGCAGTACTTC. Protein product: CASIQPGPPNEQYF. The chain carries TRBV19 and TRBJ2-7, with D possibly being TRBD1 or TRBD2 (5 bases each). Germline loops: CDR1 LNHDA, CDR2 SQIVND (reference sequence). This CDR3 is built from 14 residues. The V and J ends lost 7 bases and 5 bases respectively, with 18 bases between them.

The rearrangement uses TRBV5-4 and TRBJ2-1; D perhaps matches TRBD2 (6 bases). The CDR3 loop spans 15 amino acids. Trimming left V 0 bases short and J 6 bases short, with 13 bases between. The germline CDR1 and CDR2 sequences are SGHNT and YYREEE (reference sequence). CDR3 region: CASSLGLELSNEQFF. The CDR3 DNA reads TGTGCCAGCAGCTTGGGACTAGAGCTCTCCAATGAGCAGTTCTTC.

The gene calls are TRBV15 and TRBJ2-5; maybe TRBD2 (6 bases). V was pared by 1 base and J by 4 bases, with 16 bases between. Germline CDR1 and CDR2: LNHNV and YYDKDF (reference sequence). This CDR3 comprises 16 residues. The CDR3, as DNA: TGTGCCACCAGCAGAGGTTATGGGACGGGGGTAGAGACCCAGTACTTC. Its protein product is CATSRGYGTGVETQYF.

The chain uses TRBV7-3 and TRBJ2-1, with D hard to call. The CDR3 consists of 15 residues. CDR1 is SGHTA, CDR2 FQGTGA, per germline. V gave up 3 bases and J gave up 5 bases, with 14 bases separating them. CDR3 sequence: CASSLSVGRDNEQFF. Written as DNA, the CDR3 is TGTGCCAGCAGCTTGTCGGTTGGTCGGGACAATGAGCAGTTCTTC.

This chain joins TRBV4-3 and TRBJ2-5, with TRBD2 identical over 9 bases. Germline V lookup: CDR1 LGHNA, CDR2 YSLEER. The CDR3 extends over 17 amino acids. V shed 1 base, J shed 5 bases, and the junction held 11 bases outside the gene matches. The CDR3 here is CASSQVLSSGSWETQYF. The CDR3 DNA follows: TGCGCCAGCAGCCAAGTTTTGAGTAGCGGGAGCTGGGAGACCCAGTACTTC.